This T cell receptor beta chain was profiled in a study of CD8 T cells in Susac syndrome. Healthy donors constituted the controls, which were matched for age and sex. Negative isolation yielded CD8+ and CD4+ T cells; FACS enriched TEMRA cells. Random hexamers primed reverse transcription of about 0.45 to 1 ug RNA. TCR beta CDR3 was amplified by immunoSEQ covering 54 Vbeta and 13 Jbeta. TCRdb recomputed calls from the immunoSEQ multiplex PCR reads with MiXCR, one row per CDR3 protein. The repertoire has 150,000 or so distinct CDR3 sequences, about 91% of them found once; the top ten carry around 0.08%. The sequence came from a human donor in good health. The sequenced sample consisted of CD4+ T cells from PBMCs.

The CDR3 coding sequence is TGTGCCAGCAGATTCCGGGACAACTCCTACGAGCAGTACTTC. Residues: CASRFRDNSYEQYF. This chain uses TRBV2 with TRBJ2-7; D perhaps matches TRBD1 (6 bases). The V end was cut by 6 bases, the J end by 0 bases, with 12 bases between. Per germline, CDR1 SNHLY and CDR2 FYNNEI. The CDR3 is 14 amino acids.